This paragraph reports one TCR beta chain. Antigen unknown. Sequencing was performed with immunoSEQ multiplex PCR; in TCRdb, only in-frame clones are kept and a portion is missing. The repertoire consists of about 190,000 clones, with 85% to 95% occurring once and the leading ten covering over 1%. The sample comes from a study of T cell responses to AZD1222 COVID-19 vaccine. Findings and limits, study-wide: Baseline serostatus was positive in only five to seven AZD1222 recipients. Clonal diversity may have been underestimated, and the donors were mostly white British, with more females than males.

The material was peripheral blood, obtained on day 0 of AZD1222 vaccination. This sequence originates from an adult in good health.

CDR3: CASNEQGRSNQPQHF. As DNA, the CDR3 is TGTGCCAGTAACGAACAGGGTCGCAGCAATCAGCCCCAGCATTTT. This sequence joins TRBV19 and TRBJ1-5; perhaps TRBD1 as D (6 bases). The CDR3 totals 15 residues. The V end lost 7 bases, the J end lost 1 base, and 14 bases lay between the germline ends. Germline assignment: CDR1 LNHDA and CDR2 SQIVND (reference sequence). Drawing the rest from reference TRBV19 and TRBJ1-5, the complete variable domain is DGGITQSPKYLFRKEGQNVTLSCEQNLNHDAMYWYRQDPGQGLRLIYYSQIVNDFQKGDIAEGYSVSREKKESFPLTVTSAQKNPTAFYLCASNEQGRSNQPQHFGDGTRLSIL.